This T cell receptor beta chain is from a study of chemoradiotherapy in HPV16-positive cancers. Repeated repertoire sampling spanned the course of chemoradiotherapy. The CDR3 contains 13 residues. Trimming pared 3 bases from V and 3 bases from J, leaving 8 bases between. In germline, CDR1 is SGHAT, CDR2 FQNNGV. The assay was immunoSEQ multiplex PCR, and TCRdb's table has in-frame clones only and misses some. The sample lists tens of thousands of clones; over 85% were seen once. This material consisted of blood, taken from a patient who underwent chemoradiotherapy. The source is a human donor with HPV-associated anogenital cancer. The chain has TRBV11-2 and TRBJ1-2; D call uncertain. For the CDR3, the DNA is TGTGCCAGCAGCTTGGTCCAGTACTATGGCTACACCTTC. This sequence encodes CASSLVQYYGYTF.